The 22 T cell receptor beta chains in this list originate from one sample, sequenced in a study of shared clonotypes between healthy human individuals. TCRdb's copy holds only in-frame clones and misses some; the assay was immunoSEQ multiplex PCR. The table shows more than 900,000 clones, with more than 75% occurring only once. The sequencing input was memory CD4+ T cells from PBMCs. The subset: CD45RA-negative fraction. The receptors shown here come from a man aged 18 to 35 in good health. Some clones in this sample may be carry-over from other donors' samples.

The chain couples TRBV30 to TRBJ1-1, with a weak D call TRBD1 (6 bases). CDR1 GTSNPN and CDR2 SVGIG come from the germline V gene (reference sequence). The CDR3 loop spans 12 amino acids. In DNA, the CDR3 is TGTGCGGAAAGGGGGATGAACACTGAAGCTTTCTTT. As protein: CAERGMNTEAFF.

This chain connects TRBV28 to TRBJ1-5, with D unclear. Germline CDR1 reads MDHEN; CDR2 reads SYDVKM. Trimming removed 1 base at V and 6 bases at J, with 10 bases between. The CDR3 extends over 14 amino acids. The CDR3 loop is CASSLLGIGQPQHF. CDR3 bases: TGTGCCAGCAGTTTATTAGGGATAGGTCAGCCCCAGCATTTT. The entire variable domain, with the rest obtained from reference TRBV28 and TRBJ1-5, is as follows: DVKVTQSSRYLVKRTGEKVFLECVQDMDHENMFWYRQDPGLGLRLIYFSYDVKMKEKGDIPEGYSVSREKKERFSLILESASTNQTSMYLCASSLLGIGQPQHFGDGTRLSIL.

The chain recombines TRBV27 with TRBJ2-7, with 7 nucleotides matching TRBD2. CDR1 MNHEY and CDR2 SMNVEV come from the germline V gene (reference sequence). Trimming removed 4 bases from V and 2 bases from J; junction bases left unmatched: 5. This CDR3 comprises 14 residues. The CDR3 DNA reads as TGTGCCAGCAGTTCTCGAGCGGGACCCTACGAGCAGTACTTC. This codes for CASSSRAGPYEQYF.

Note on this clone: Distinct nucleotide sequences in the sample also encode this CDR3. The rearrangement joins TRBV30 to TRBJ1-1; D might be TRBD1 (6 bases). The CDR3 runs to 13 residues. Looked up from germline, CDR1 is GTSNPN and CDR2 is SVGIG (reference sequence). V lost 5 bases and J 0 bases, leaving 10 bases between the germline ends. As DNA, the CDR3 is TGTGCCTGGTCGACAGGAGTGAACACTGAAGCTTTCTTT. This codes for CAWSTGVNTEAFF.

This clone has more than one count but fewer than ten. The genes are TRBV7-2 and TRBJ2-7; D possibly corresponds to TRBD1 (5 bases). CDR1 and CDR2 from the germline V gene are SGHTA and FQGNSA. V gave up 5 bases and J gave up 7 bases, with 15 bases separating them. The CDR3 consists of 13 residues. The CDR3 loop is CASSRGHPREQYF. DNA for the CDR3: TGTGCCAGCAGCCGTGGACACCCTAGGGAGCAGTACTTC. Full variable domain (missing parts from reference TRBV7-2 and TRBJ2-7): GAGVSQSPSNKVTEKGKDVELRCDPISGHTALYWYRQSLGQGLEFLIYFQGNSAPDKSGLPSDRFSAERTGGSVSTLTIQRTQQEDSAVYLCASSRGHPREQYFGPGTRLTVT.

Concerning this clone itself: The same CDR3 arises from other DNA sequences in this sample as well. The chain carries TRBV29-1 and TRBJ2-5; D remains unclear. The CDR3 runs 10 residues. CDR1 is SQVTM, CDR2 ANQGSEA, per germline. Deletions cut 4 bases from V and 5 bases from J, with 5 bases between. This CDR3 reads CSVGLETQYF. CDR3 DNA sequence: TGCAGCGTTGGTCTCGAGACCCAGTACTTC.

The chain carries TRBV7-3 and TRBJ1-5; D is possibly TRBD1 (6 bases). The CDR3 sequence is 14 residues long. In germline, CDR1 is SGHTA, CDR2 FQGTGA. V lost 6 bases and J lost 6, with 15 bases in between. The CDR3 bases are TGTGCCAGCAGATGGGGGGCCACCCGTCAGCCCCAGCATTTT. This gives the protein CASRWGATRQPQHF.

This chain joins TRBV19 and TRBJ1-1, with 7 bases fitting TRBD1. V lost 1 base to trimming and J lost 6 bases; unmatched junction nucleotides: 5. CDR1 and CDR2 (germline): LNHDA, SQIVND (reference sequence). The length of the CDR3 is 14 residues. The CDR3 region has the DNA TGTGCCAGTAGTATAGGGGCAGGGGGACCTGAAGCTTTCTTT. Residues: CASSIGAGGPEAFF.

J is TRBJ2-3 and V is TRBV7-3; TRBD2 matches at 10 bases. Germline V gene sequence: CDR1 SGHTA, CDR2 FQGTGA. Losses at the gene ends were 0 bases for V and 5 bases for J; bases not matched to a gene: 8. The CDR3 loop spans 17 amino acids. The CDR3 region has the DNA TGTGCCAGCAGCTTAACCAGAAGCGGGAGGGGTATAGATACGCAGTATTTT. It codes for CASSLTRSGRGIDTQYF.

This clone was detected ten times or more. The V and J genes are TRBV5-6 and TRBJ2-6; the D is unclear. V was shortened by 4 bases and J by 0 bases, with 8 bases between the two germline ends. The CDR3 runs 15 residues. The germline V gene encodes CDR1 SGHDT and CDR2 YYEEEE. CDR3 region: CASSPGRSGANVLTF. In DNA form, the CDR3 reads TGTGCCAGCAGCCCAGGTCGCTCTGGGGCCAACGTCCTGACTTTC.

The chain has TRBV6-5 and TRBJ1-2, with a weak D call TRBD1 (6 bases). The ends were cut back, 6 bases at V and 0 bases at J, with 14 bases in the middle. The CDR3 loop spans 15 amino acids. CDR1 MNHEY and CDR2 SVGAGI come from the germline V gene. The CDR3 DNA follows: TGTGCCAGCAGGGTCAATACAGGGTCTAACTATGGCTACACCTTC. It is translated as CASRVNTGSNYGYTF.

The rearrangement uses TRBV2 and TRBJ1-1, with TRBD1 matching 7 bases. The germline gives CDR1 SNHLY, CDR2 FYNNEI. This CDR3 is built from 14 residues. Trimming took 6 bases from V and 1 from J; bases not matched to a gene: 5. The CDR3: CASRVGTENTEAFF. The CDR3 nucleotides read TGTGCCAGCAGGGTCGGGACAGAGAACACTGAAGCTTTCTTT.

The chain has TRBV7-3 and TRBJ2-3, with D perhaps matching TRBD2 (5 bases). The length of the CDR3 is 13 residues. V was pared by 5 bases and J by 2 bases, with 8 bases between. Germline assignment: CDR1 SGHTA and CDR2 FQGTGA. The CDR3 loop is CASSLDYTDTQYF. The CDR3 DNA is TGTGCCAGCAGCCTAGACTACACAGATACGCAGTATTTT.

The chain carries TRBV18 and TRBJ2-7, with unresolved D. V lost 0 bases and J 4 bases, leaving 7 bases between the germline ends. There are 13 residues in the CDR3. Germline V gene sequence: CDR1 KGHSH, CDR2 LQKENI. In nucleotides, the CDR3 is TGTGCCAGCTCACCACCGATCAGGTACGAGCAGTACTTC. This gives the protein CASSPPIRYEQYF.

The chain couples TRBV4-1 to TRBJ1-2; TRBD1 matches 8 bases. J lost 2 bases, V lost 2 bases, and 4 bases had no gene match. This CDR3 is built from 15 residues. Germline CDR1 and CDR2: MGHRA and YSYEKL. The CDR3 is CASSQPRDRNYGYTF. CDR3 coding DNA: TGCGCCAGCAGCCAACCGCGGGACAGGAACTATGGCTACACCTTC.

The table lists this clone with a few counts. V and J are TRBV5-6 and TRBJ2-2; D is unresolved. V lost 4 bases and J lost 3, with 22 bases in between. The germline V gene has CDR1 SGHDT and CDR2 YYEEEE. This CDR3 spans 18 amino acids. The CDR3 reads CASSRRLSGVRDTGELFF. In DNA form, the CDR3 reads TGTGCCAGCAGCCGCCGGTTATCAGGAGTAAGGGACACCGGGGAGCTGTTTTTT.

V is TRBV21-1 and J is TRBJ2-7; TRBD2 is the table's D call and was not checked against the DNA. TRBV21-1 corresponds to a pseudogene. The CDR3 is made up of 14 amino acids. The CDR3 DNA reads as TGTGCCAGCAGCAAAGCGTGGCGGGGCGACGAGCAGTACTTC. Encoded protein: CASSKAWRGDEQYF.

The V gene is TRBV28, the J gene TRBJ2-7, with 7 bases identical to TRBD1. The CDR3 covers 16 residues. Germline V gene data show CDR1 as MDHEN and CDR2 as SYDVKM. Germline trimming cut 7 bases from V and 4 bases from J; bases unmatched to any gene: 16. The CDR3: CASTDNWDSLFYEQYF. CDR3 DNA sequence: TGTGCCAGCACCGACAATTGGGACAGCTTGTTTTACGAGCAGTACTTC.

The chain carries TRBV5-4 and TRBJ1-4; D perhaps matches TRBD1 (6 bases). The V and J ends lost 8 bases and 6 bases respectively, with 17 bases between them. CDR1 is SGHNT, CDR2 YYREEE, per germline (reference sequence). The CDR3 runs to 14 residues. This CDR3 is CASAQGGGDEKLFF. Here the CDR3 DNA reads TGTGCCAGTGCACAGGGAGGGGGAGATGAAAAACTGTTTTTT. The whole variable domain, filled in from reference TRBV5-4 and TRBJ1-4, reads ETGVTQSPTHLIKTRGQQVTLRCSSQSGHNTVSWYQQALGQGPQFIFQYYREEENGRGNFPPRFSGLQFPNYSSELNVNALELDDSALYLCASAQGGGDEKLFFGSGTQLSVL.

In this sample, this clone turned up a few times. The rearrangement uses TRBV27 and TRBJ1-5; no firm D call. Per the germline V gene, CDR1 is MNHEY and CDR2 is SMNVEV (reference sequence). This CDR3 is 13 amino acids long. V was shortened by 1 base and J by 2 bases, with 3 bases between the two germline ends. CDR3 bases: TGTGCCAGCAGTTTATGGGGCAATCAGCCCCAGCATTTT. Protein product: CASSLWGNQPQHF.

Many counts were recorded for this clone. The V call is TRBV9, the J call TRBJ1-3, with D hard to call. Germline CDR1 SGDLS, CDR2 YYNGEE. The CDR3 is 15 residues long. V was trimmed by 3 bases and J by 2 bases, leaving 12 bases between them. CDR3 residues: CASSARSSAGNTIYF. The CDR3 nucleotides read TGTGCCAGCAGCGCCCGTTCGTCAGCTGGAAACACCATATATTTT.

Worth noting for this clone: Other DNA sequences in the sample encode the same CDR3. The chain's CDR3 is CASSLGPTDTQYF. The CDR3 DNA sequence: TGCGCCAGCAGCTTGGGGCCCACAGATACGCAGTATTTT. The chain joins TRBV5-1 to TRBJ2-3; D gene ambiguous. V was cut by 0 bases and J by 2 bases, with 4 bases left in between. Germline loops: CDR1 SGHRS, CDR2 YFSETQ. CDR3 length: 13 amino acids.